This T cell receptor beta chain was recorded in a study of regulatory T cells in long-lasting Graves disease. General study results and limits: Persistent Graves' patients showed less TCR diversity than newly diagnosed patients showed. There was favoring of TRBV28, TRBJ1-2 and TRBJ2-5 in persistent disease.

Between the trimmed V and J ends, which lost 0 bases and 3 bases, there was a span of 2 bases. The CDR3 runs 12 residues. Germline assignment: CDR1 LNHDA and CDR2 SQIVND (reference sequence). Time point indicated: newly diagnosed GD, antithyroid drugs for less than 3 months. Construction of the TCR library relied on RNA isolated from PBMCs. As a group, patients came from one endocrinology department in Xi'an, China. Libraries of TCR beta came from iRepertoire HTBI primers plus Arm-PCR of CDR3 regions. MiXCR, run by TCRdb on the multiplex PCR reads, gives a single entry per CDR3 protein. The sample contains a few hundred thousand distinct CDR3 sequences, 16% of which appear only once. In its sample, this clonotype was seen a few times. Its specificity is unknown. The sample also formed part of further work on T cells in Graves' hyperthyroidism and ophthalmopathy.

The sequencing used peripheral blood mononuclear cells (PBMCs), collected at new diagnosis, from a patient treated with antithyroid drugs. The chain uses TRBV19 and TRBJ2-5; D remains unclear. This TCR was recovered from a man aged 35-49 years with Graves disease. CDR3: CASSIDEETQYF. The DNA of the CDR3 is TGTGCCAGTAGTATAGATGAAGAGACCCAGTACTTC.